These T cell receptor beta chains were read from a single sample in a study of blood T cell repertoires in COVID-19. Using immunoSEQ multiplex PCR, the repertoire was profiled, and TCRdb retains in-frame clones only, with some absent. Of roughly 120,000 clones in the sample, around 86% were seen once. Sequences were obtained from peripheral blood. The receptors come from a man between 65 and 85 years old with acute or convalescent COVID-19. The CDR3 runs from the conserved cysteine through the conserved F or W. A D gene is named only where the DNA matches it firmly. Expanded clones are given a class, and other clones once, few, many or no size at all.

v_gene	j_gene	d_gene	abundance	CDR3nt	CDR3aa
TRBV5-8	TRBJ2-3	NA	once	TGTGCCAGCAGCTCCGGACAGATAATGGATACGCAGTATTTT	CASSSGQIMDTQYF
TRBV24-1	TRBJ2-3	TRBD2	NA	TGTGCCACCAGTGGAGCGGGGACCACAGATACGCAGTATTTT	CATSGAGTTDTQYF
TRBV6-1	TRBJ1-2	NA	NA	TGTGCCAGCAGTGAGGCTTCCTCACAGGTTGGCTATGGCTACACCTTC	CASSEASSQVGYGYTF
TRBV5-1	TRBJ2-3	TRBD2	NA	TGCGCCAGCAGCCAGGGGCTAGCGGGGGGCAGGGATACGCAGTATTTT	CASSQGLAGGRDTQYF
TRBV3-1/TRBV3-2	TRBJ2-5	TRBD2	NA	TGTGCCAGCAGCCAAGGGGCTGGACTAGCGGGAGGGCGAGAGACCCAGTACTTC	CASSQGAGLAGGRETQYF
TRBV5-1	TRBJ2-6	NA	NA	TGCGCCAGCAGCTTTCAAGGGAGCTCTGGGGCCAACGTCCTGACTTTC	CASSFQGSSGANVLTF
TRBV6-1	TRBJ1-1	NA	NA	TGTGCCAGCAGTGAACCTGTTATACAGAACACTGAAGCTTTCTTT	CASSEPVIQNTEAFF
TRBV28	TRBJ1-1	NA	NA	TGTGCCAGCAGCCTCACAGCGGCAGCTTTCTTT	CASSLTAAAFF
TRBV7-9	TRBJ1-2	NA	NA	TGTGCCAGCAGCTTAACTGTCTATGGCTACACCTTC	CASSLTVYGYTF
TRBV24-1	TRBJ1-5	NA	NA	TGTGCCACCAGTGAGTCCGGTGGTGGGGGGTCGGCCGGTAGCAATCAGCCCCAGCATTTT	CATSESGGGGSAGSNQPQHF
TRBV5-1	TRBJ1-1	TRBD1	NA	TGCGCCAGCAGCTTGGGGACAGGGGGCAAGGGAACTGAAGCTTTCTTT	CASSLGTGGKGTEAFF
TRBV24-1	TRBJ1-4	NA	once	TGTGCCACCAGTGATTCAACCCCGGGGTCTAATGAAAAACTGTTTTTT	CATSDSTPGSNEKLFF
TRBV5-4	TRBJ2-1	NA	NA	TGTGCCAGCAGCTTGGAATTCGGCTCCTACAATGAGCAGTTCTTC	CASSLEFGSYNEQFF
TRBV4-2	TRBJ1-2	NA	NA	TGTGCCAGCAGCCAAGTCGGGGATGGCTACACCTTC	CASSQVGDGYTF
TRBV5-1	TRBJ2-2	NA	many	TGCGCCAGCAGCCCATGGCGAGGGAAATCGAGCACCGGGGAGCTGTTTTTT	CASSPWRGKSSTGELFF
TRBV11-3	TRBJ2-6	TRBD1	NA	TGTGCCAGCAGCTTAGGGGGACAGGGCTTCTCTGGGGCCAACGTCCTGACTTTC	CASSLGGQGFSGANVLTF
TRBV28	TRBJ1-4	NA	NA	TGTGCCAGCAGTTTATGGAGGAGGGACCCTAATGAAAAACTGTTTTTT	CASSLWRRDPNEKLFF
TRBV12-5	TRBJ1-1	TRBD1	NA	TGTGCTAGTGGTACATCAGGGGGCGCGGGTGAAGCTTTCTTT	CASGTSGGAGEAFF
TRBV6-5	TRBJ2-1	TRBD2	NA	TGTGCCAGCAGTTTCTTCGATCCGGGACTAGCAAATGAGCAGTTCTTC	CASSFFDPGLANEQFF
TRBV28	TRBJ2-3	TRBD2	NA	TGTGCCAGCAGTTCCTATAGCGGGAGGGCAACAGATACGCAGTATTTT	CASSSYSGRATDTQYF
TRBV7-2	TRBJ1-5	TRBD1	NA	TGTGCCAGCAGCCCCCCCGGGGGGACAGGGAATCAGCCCCAGCATTTT	CASSPPGGTGNQPQHF
TRBV6-1	TRBJ1-2	NA	NA	TGTGCCAGCGGGGGGTCGGAGGGAGAGGGCTACACCTTC	CASGGSEGEGYTF
TRBV5-1	TRBJ2-5	TRBD1	NA	TGCGCCAGCAGCAAGACAGGGGAAGAGACCCAGTACTTC	CASSKTGEETQYF
TRBV7-2	TRBJ2-7	NA	NA	TGTGCCAGCAGCTTAGAGGGAGGCTACGAGCAGTACTTC	CASSLEGGYEQYF
TRBV10-3	TRBJ1-5	TRBD1	NA	TGTGCCATCAGTGAGCTCCCGGGACAGGGAATACATTTT	CAISELPGQGIHF
TRBV7-3	TRBJ1-6	NA	once	TGTGCCAGCAGCGATCCCCCTCCGGGGTCCTATAATTCACCCCTCCACTTT	CASSDPPPGSYNSPLHF
TRBV15	TRBJ1-6	NA	NA	TGTGCCACCAGCAGAGCCCCGGGGGATAATTCACCCCTCCACTTT	CATSRAPGDNSPLHF
TRBV2	TRBJ1-5	TRBD1	few	TGTGCCAGCAGTTACACAGGGGGCAATCAGCCCCAGCATTTT	CASSYTGGNQPQHF
TRBV6-5	TRBJ2-7	NA	NA	TGTGCCAGCAGTTACTCAGAGCATACGCAGCAGTACTTC	CASSYSEHTQQYF
TRBV19	TRBJ1-5	TRBD1	NA	TGTGCCAGTAGGAAGGGGACAGGGGGCTTGAGCAATCAGCCCCAGCATTTT	CASRKGTGGLSNQPQHF
TRBV6-5	TRBJ1-5	NA	once	TGTGCCAGCAGGGAGAACGGGAATCAGCCCCAGCATTTT	CASRENGNQPQHF
TRBV30	TRBJ1-1	NA	NA	TGTGCCTGGAGTGGGCATAAGAACACTGAAGCTTTCTTT	CAWSGHKNTEAFF
TRBV24-1	TRBJ2-2	TRBD1	few	TGTGCCACCTCGACAGGGGTAACCGGGGAGCTGTTTTTT	CATSTGVTGELFF
TRBV6-5	TRBJ1-6	TRBD1	once	TGTGCCAGCAGTTACACCGGGACAGGGAATTCACCCCTCCACTTT	CASSYTGTGNSPLHF
TRBV5-1	TRBJ2-2	TRBD2	NA	TGCGCCAGCAGCTTGGCCTCTAGCGGGAGCGGAGACACCGGGGAGCTGTTTTTT	CASSLASSGSGDTGELFF
TRBV28	TRBJ2-1	TRBD2	NA	TGTGCCAGCAGTACACCATCTGGGACTAGCGGGGGGGCCGCGTTCTTC	CASSTPSGTSGGAAFF
TRBV29-1	TRBJ1-2	TRBD1	few	TGCAGCGTCATGACCGACAGGGAATTTGATGGCTACACCTTC	CSVMTDREFDGYTF
TRBV10-1	TRBJ2-3	TRBD1	once	TGCGCCAGCAGTGGGAACAGGGGGAGGACAGATACGCAGTATTTT	CASSGNRGRTDTQYF
TRBV21-1	TRBJ2-3	NA	NA	TGTGCCAGCAGCAAAGTTCAGCGACGTTCGGGCACAGATACGCAGTATTTT	CASSKVQRRSGTDTQYF
TRBV2	TRBJ1-6	NA	NA	TGTGCCAGCACGAGAGGCTATAATTCACCCCTCCACTTT	CASTRGYNSPLHF
TRBV28	TRBJ1-4	TRBD1	NA	TGTGCCAGCAGTTCTGCCTCCGGGACAGGGTATGAAAAACTGTTTTTT	CASSSASGTGYEKLFF
TRBV11-3	TRBJ2-3	NA	NA	TGTGCCAGCAGCCCCAGGCGGGAATCAGATACGCAGTATTTT	CASSPRRESDTQYF
TRBV6-5	TRBJ2-2	TRBD1	NA	TGTGCCAGCAGACAGACAGGGGACACCGGGGAGCTGTTTTTT	CASRQTGDTGELFF
TRBV5-4	TRBJ1-2	TRBD1	once	TGTGCCAGCAGCCTGGGACAGAATAACTATGGCTACACCTTC	CASSLGQNNYGYTF
TRBV4-2	TRBJ2-2	TRBD2	NA	TGTGCCAGCAGCCAAGGGGGACTAGGGTTTAACACCGGGGAGCTGTTTTTT	CASSQGGLGFNTGELFF
TRBV6-1	TRBJ1-5	NA	NA	TGTGCCAGCAGTGATCAGGGCAATCAGCCCCAGCATTTT	CASSDQGNQPQHF
TRBV19	TRBJ1-3	NA	NA	TGTGCCAGTAGACCGCTATGGGCAGGGTCGACCTCTGGAAACACCATATATTTT	CASRPLWAGSTSGNTIYF
TRBV2	TRBJ2-7	TRBD1	NA	TGTGCCAGCAGGGAACAGGGGCACGAGCAGTACTTC	CASREQGHEQYF
TRBV30	TRBJ1-2	TRBD1	NA	TGTGCCTGGAGCCCCTTGACAGGGGGGTATGGCTACACCTTC	CAWSPLTGGYGYTF
TRBV28	TRBJ1-5	NA	NA	TGTGCCAGCACCCTTTCAGTTAGCAATCAGCCCCAGCATTTT	CASTLSVSNQPQHF
TRBV4-2	TRBJ2-7	NA	NA	TGTGCCAGCAGCTCCGGGGACTTCACCTCCTACGAGCAGTACTTC	CASSSGDFTSYEQYF
TRBV7-3	TRBJ1-1	NA	NA	TGTGCCAGCAGCTTATCAGGGAAAACTGAAGCTTTCTTT	CASSLSGKTEAFF
TRBV2	TRBJ1-1	NA	NA	TGTGCCAGCAGTGAATTGGAGGGTATAGAGGCTTTCTTT	CASSELEGIEAFF